This TCR beta chain was found in a study of blood T cell repertoires in COVID-19. On the study more broadly: From the United States, Italy and Spain came samples of acute and convalescent COVID-19. T cells, B-cell-depleted T cells, or PBMCs supplied cDNA or gDNA.

This clone was counted a few times. Libraries were prepared by immunoSEQ multiplex PCR; TCRdb keeps only in-frame clonotypes and omits some of them. The sample consists of roughly 160,000 clones, about 85% of them appearing once. V was trimmed by 3 bases and J by 5 bases, leaving 13 bases between them. The length of the CDR3 is 14 residues. Germline V lookup: CDR1 LGHDT, CDR2 YNNKEL (reference sequence). This chain joins TRBV3-1 (or the pseudogene TRBV3-2) and TRBJ1-1; unclear D gene. The sequence was obtained from a man at least 80 years old with COVID-19, enrolled during active disease. Sequencing used peripheral blood. CDR3 DNA sequence: TGTGCCAGCAGCCAGGGAGGTTTGAGTACTGAAGCTTTCTTT. Its translation is CASSQGGLSTEAFF.